The 18 T cell receptor beta chains in this list originate from one sample, sequenced in a study of long-term antiretroviral therapy in people with HIV. The immunoSEQ assay was v3.0, run at survey level. Assay used: immunoSEQ multiplex PCR; TCRdb lists only in-frame clones, some missing. The profile shows about 25,000 clones, under 85% of them singletons. Here the sequenced sample was unsorted PBMCs, taken 2.1 years after starting antiretroviral therapy. The receptors were sampled from a man aged 25-45 years with HIV.

By sample share, this clone is large (0.1 to 1%). This specimen includes other DNA sequences encoding the same CDR3. The chain is built from TRBV28 and TRBJ2-2; tentative D call: TRBD2 (6 bases). Trimming cost V 6 bases and J 4 bases, with 9 bases left between them. Germline CDR1 and CDR2: MDHEN and SYDVKM. The CDR3 loop spans 13 amino acids. CDR3: CASSPRGTGELFF. For the CDR3, the DNA is TGTGCCAGCAGCCCGCGGGGCACCGGGGAGCTGTTTTTT. Full variable domain (outside the CDR3, taken from reference TRBV28 and TRBJ2-2): DVKVTQSSRYLVKRTGEKVFLECVQDMDHENMFWYRQDPGLGLRLIYFSYDVKMKEKGDIPEGYSVSREKKERFSLILESASTNQTSMYLCASSPRGTGELFFGEGSRLTVL.

The chain links TRBV27 to TRBJ1-1; D gene ambiguous. The germline V gene encodes CDR1 MNHEY and CDR2 SMNVEV (reference sequence). Trimming removed 8 bases at V and 4 bases at J, with 8 bases between. CDR3 length: 11 amino acids. The CDR3 spells CASSTSTEAFF. Here the CDR3 DNA reads TGTGCCAGCTCAACTAGCACTGAAGCTTTCTTT.

The CDR3 here is CASSLKVRDIQYF. The DNA for the CDR3 is TGTGCCAGTAGTCTCAAAGTGCGGGACATTCAGTACTTC. The chain couples TRBV19 to TRBJ2-4; weak D call: TRBD2 (5 bases). The V and J ends lost 5 bases and 8 bases respectively, with 13 bases between them. CDR1 LNHDA and CDR2 SQIVND come from the germline V gene (reference sequence). This CDR3 has 13 amino acids.

In this sample, this clone is medium-sized. The chain combines TRBV7-9 with TRBJ2-1, with a possible D match to TRBD2 (6 bases). The CDR3 is made up of 17 amino acids. V lost 5 bases to trimming and J lost 8 bases, with 25 bases between them. CDR1 is SEHNR, CDR2 FQNEAQ, per germline (reference sequence). This CDR3 reads CASSPTVRRALLDEQFF. In DNA, the CDR3 is TGTGCCAGCAGCCCAACGGTTAGGAGGGCCCTCTTAGATGAGCAGTTCTTC.

The chain has TRBV29-1 and TRBJ2-2; the match to TRBD2 covers 10 bases. Germline V CDR1 and CDR2: SQVTM, ANQGSEA. The CDR3 is made up of 14 amino acids. V lost 2 bases to trimming and J lost 3 bases; unmatched junction nucleotides: 0. CDR3 region: CSVELAGDTGELFF. The CDR3 bases are TGCAGCGTTGAACTAGCGGGAGACACCGGGGAGCTGTTTTTT.

V is TRBV18 and J is TRBJ2-3; a weak D match, TRBD2 (5 bases). Germline-derived CDR1 and CDR2 are KGHSH and LQKENI. The CDR3 sequence is 17 residues long. Trimming cost V 3 bases and J 8 bases, with 24 bases left between them. The CDR3 DNA follows: TGTGCCAGCTCACCTCTAGATACCTCCCCGCCGGCGGGTACGCAGTATTTT. It encodes CASSPLDTSPPAGTQYF.

This chain links TRBV7-9 with TRBJ1-4; D is unclear. Per the germline V gene, CDR1 is SEHNR and CDR2 is FQNEAQ (reference sequence). This CDR3 region has 15 residues. Deletions cut 2 bases from V and 0 bases from J, with 7 bases between. The DNA for the CDR3 is TGTGCCAGCAGCTTAAACGGAGCAACTAATGAAAAACTGTTTTTT. This encodes CASSLNGATNEKLFF.

The V and J genes are TRBV6-5 and TRBJ2-5; TRBD2 aligns across 9 bases. V lost 6 bases and J lost 2; bases outside the gene matches: 7. This CDR3 spans 15 amino acids. CDR1 MNHEY and CDR2 SVGAGI come from the germline V gene. The CDR3: CASSQAGGLQETQYF. The CDR3 DNA reads as TGTGCCAGCAGCCAAGCGGGGGGCCTACAAGAGACCCAGTACTTC.

The chain couples TRBV9 to TRBJ2-3, with 10 bases matching TRBD1. The J segment lost 0 bases and the V segment lost 0 bases, leaving 4 bases of the junction unmatched. The germline V gene has CDR1 SGDLS and CDR2 YYNGEE. This CDR3 spans 17 amino acids. DNA of the CDR3: TGTGCCAGCAGCGTAGGAGGGGACAGGGGTAGCACAGATACGCAGTATTTT. Protein sequence: CASSVGGDRGSTDTQYF.

This clone was seen more than once but under ten times. The chain uses TRBV10-3 and TRBJ1-1, with 7 bases matching TRBD1. V lost 5 bases to trimming and J lost 5 bases; unmatched junction nucleotides: 11. Germline CDR1 reads ENHRY; CDR2 reads SYGVKD. The CDR3 has 15 amino acids. The CDR3, as DNA: TGTGCCATCAGTTCCCTCAATACAGGGGAGACTGAAGCTTTCTTT. Translation: CAISSLNTGETEAFF.

This sequence joins TRBV15 and TRBJ2-5; TRBD2 is a possible D gene (6 bases). The germline gives CDR1 LNHNV, CDR2 YYDKDF (reference sequence). Trimming pared 1 base from V and 1 base from J, leaving 13 bases between. CDR3 length equals 16 residues. The CDR3 region is CATSRGSLSGQETQYF. As DNA, the CDR3 is TGTGCCACCAGCAGAGGGTCTCTTAGCGGCCAAGAGACCCAGTACTTC.

This chain connects TRBV6-1 to TRBJ2-2, with TRBD1 identical over 7 bases. The CDR3 has 15 amino acids. Trimming at V came to 6 bases and at J to 3 bases, leaving 7 bases not matched to a gene. CDR1 and CDR2 from the germline V gene are MNHNS and SASEGT. The CDR3 DNA reads TGTGCCAGCAGCGAGGGGGCAAGATACACCGGGGAGCTGTTTTTT. Its translation is CASSEGARYTGELFF.

This clone has only one observation. The rearrangement joins TRBV4-3 to TRBJ2-6, with 7 bases matching TRBD2. The ends lost 5 bases at V and 0 bases at J; junction bases unmatched: 4. Germline V gene sequence: CDR1 LGHNA, CDR2 YSLEER. This CDR3 has 16 residues. CDR3 protein: CASSKGEGSGANVLTF. CDR3 DNA sequence: TGCGCCAGCAGCAAAGGGGAGGGCTCTGGGGCCAACGTCCTGACTTTC.

The chain is built from TRBV10-3 and TRBJ2-1, with 9 bases that match TRBD2. Unmatched junction bases numbered 7, after V lost 7 bases and J lost 6 bases. The CDR3 covers 14 residues. CDR1 and CDR2 (germline): ENHRY, SYGVKD. The DNA for the CDR3 is TGTGCCATCACCTTAGCGGGGGAGTCCAATGAGCAGTTCTTC. This sequence encodes CAITLAGESNEQFF.

This chain links TRBV7-2 with TRBJ2-7; unclear D gene. CDR1 and CDR2 from the germline V gene are SGHTA and FQGNSA. The CDR3 sequence is 11 residues long. With 0 bases removed from V and 5 bases from J, the gap between germline ends came to 2 bases. CDR3 nucleotides: TGTGCCAGCAGCTTAGCTAACGAGCAGTACTTC. This codes for CASSLANEQYF.

CDR3 sequence (DNA): TGTGCCAGCAGCCGTGGGACTAGCGGGACGAACACCGGGGAGCTGTTTTTT. Its translation is CASSRGTSGTNTGELFF. The chain recombines TRBV7-9 with TRBJ2-2; 13 bases fit TRBD2. CDR1 and CDR2 from the germline V gene are SEHNR and FQNEAQ (reference sequence). J was trimmed by 0 bases and V by 5 bases; bases with no gene match: 3. The CDR3 is 17 amino acids.

The chain carries TRBV2 and TRBJ2-3; D may be TRBD1 or TRBD2 (5 bases each). The V end lost 6 bases, the J end lost 8 bases, and 24 bases lay between the germline ends. This CDR3 is 16 amino acids long. Germline V gene data show CDR1 as SNHLY and CDR2 as FYNNEI. CDR3 DNA: TGTGCCAGCAGGGGCCCGCAGGGACGGTTAATAGGTACGCAGTATTTT. Protein: CASRGPQGRLIGTQYF.

V usage is TRBV2 and J usage is TRBJ2-2; either TRBD1 or TRBD2 may supply D (5 bases each). Between the trimmed V and J ends, which lost 7 bases and 4 bases, there was a span of 13 bases. The CDR3 is 14 residues long. Germline loops: CDR1 SNHLY, CDR2 FYNNEI. This CDR3 reads CASTSFGGTGELFF. The CDR3 nucleotides are TGTGCCAGCACCTCGTTTGGGGGCACCGGGGAGCTGTTTTTT.